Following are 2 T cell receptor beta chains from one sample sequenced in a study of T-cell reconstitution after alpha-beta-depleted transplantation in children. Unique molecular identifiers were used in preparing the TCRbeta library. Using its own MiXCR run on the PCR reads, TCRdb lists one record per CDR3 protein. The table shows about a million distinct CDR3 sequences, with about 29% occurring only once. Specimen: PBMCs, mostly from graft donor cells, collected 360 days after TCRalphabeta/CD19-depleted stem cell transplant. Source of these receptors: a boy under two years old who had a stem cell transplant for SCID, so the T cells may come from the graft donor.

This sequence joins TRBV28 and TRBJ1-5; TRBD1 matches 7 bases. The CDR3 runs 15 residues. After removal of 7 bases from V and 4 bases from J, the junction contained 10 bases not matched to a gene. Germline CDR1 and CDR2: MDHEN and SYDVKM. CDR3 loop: CASKAHRGKNQPQHF. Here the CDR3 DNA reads TGTGCCAGCAAGGCTCACAGGGGAAAAAATCAGCCCCAGCATTTT.

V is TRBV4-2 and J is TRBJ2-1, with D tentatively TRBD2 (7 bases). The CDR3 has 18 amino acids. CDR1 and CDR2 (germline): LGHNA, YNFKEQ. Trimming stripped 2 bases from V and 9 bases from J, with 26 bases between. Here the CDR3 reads CASSQRGGSGGPFGEQFF. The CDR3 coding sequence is TGTGCCAGCAGCCAAAGGGGGGGAAGTGGGGGCCCCTTCGGTGAGCAGTTCTTC.